The text below deals with one T cell receptor (beta chain). Antigen unknown. These data belong to a study of cytomegalovirus exposure and HLA in healthy donors. Study findings and constraints: Owing to their indistinguishability, certain V segments, notably TRBV6-2 and TRBV6-3, were excluded. Previously analyzed data showed that most TCR beta V segments were productive at a frequency of about 87% or about 30%. In a later analysis, most CMV-associated TCR beta chains appeared HLA-restricted. In a later analysis, TCR beta V- and J-gene trimming showed a link to a missense DCLRE1C variant.

With 60 Vbeta and 13 Jbeta primers, the PCR was carried out. Only in-frame clones appear in the TCRdb table, and some are missing; sequencing was by immunoSEQ multiplex PCR. The table records more than 60,000 clones, around 80% of them present only once. Germline CDR1 is MGHDK and CDR2 is SYGVNS. V was shortened by 3 bases and J by 2 bases, with 11 bases between the two germline ends. The CDR3 is 14 residues long. Material: PBMCs. The clonotype comes from a woman in her thirties in good health and CMV-seronegative. This sequence joins TRBV25-1 and TRBJ2-7; weak D call: TRBD1 (5 bases). The CDR3 DNA sequence: TGTGCCAGCAGTGACCCCGGACAACCCTACGAGCAGTACTTC. This codes for CASSDPGQPYEQYF.